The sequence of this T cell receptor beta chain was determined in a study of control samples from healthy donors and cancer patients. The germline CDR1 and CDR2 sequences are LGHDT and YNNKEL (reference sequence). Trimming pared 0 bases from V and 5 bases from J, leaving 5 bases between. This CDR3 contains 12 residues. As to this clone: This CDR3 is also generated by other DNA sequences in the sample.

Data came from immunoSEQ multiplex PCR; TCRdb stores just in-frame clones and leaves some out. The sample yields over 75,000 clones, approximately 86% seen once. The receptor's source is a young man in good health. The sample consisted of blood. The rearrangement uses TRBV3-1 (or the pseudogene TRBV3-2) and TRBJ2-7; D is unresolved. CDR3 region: CASSQEGNEQYF. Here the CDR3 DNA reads TGTGCCAGCAGCCAAGAGGGGAACGAGCAGTACTTC.